This TCR beta chain is from a study of cytomegalovirus exposure and HLA in healthy donors. Study-wide results and caveats: Investigators reported under 200 TCR beta chains as tied to cytomegalovirus.

In the case of this clone: As yet, its antigen is unknown.

The CDR3 extends over 15 amino acids. Germline V gene data show CDR1 as KGHSH and CDR2 as LQKENI. PCR was performed using 60 Vbeta and 13 Jbeta primers. Data came from immunoSEQ multiplex PCR; TCRdb stores just in-frame clones and leaves some out. The sample shows some 120,000 clones, roughly four fifths of them seen only once. The sequence was collected from a man aged 35 to 55 in good health and CMV-seronegative. Sequences were obtained from PBMCs. V usage is TRBV18 and J usage is TRBJ2-5; TRBD2 matches 9 bases. The J call is uncertain, as TRBJ2-7 better fits the DNA end. CDR3 protein: CASSTGLAESYEQYF. The DNA of the CDR3 is TGTGCCAGCTCAACGGGACTAGCAGAATCGTACGAGCAGTACTTC.